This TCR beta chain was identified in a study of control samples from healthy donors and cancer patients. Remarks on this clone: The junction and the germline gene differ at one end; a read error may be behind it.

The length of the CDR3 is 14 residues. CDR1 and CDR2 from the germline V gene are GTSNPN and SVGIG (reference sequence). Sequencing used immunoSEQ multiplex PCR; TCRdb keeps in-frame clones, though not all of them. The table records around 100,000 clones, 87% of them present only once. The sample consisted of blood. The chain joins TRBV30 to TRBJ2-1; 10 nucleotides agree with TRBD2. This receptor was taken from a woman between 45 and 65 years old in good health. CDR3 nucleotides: TGTGCCTGGAGTCGTAAGACGGTAGCGGGGGGACTACTCTTC. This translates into CAWSRKTVAGGLLF.